These 10 T cell receptor beta chains were all obtained from the same sample, sequenced in a study of T cell changes during pregnancy in multiple sclerosis. Produced via immunoSEQ multiplex PCR; TCRdb's table is partial and in-frame only. The sample holds 50,000 to 75,000 clones; nearly 95% are singletons and the top ten take less than 3.5%. The sequencing used CD8+ T cells from peripheral blood mononuclear cells, collected in the third trimester of pregnancy. The receptor set was obtained from a female donor with multiple sclerosis, enrolled in a pregnancy study.

The chain uses TRBV18 and TRBJ1-2, with 7 bases identical to TRBD1. The CDR3 sequence is 12 residues long. J lost 10 bases, V lost 3 bases, and 5 bases had no gene match. The germline V gene has CDR1 KGHSH and CDR2 LQKENI. CDR3 region: CASSPDRAIYTF. CDR3 DNA sequence: TGTGCCAGCTCACCCGACAGGGCTATCTACACCTTC.

The chain uses TRBV9 and TRBJ2-3; D unclear. Germline V gives CDR1 SGDLS, CDR2 YYNGEE. The CDR3 covers 14 residues. The V end lost 2 bases, the J end lost 2 bases, and 9 bases lay between the germline ends. The CDR3 DNA sequence: TGTGCCAGCAGCGTCCAGAAATACACAGATACGCAGTATTTT. Its translation is CASSVQKYTDTQYF. The full variable domain, completed using reference TRBV9 and TRBJ2-3, is DSGVTQTPKHLITATGQRVTLRCSPRSGDLSVYWYQQSLDQGLQFLIQYYNGEERAKGNILERFSAQQFPDLHSELNLSSLELGDSALYFCASSVQKYTDTQYFGPGTRLTVL.

This sequence joins TRBV9 and TRBJ2-2; 7 positions match TRBD1. Germline CDR1 and CDR2: SGDLS and YYNGEE. V was pared by 3 bases and J by 3 bases, with 11 bases of the junction left unmatched. The CDR3 spans 17 residues. The CDR3 loop is CASSAPRNRGDTGELFF. Written as DNA, the CDR3 is TGTGCCAGCAGCGCCCCCCGAAACAGGGGCGACACCGGGGAGCTGTTTTTT.

The rearrangement joins TRBV9 to TRBJ2-7; maybe TRBD1 (6 bases). The V and J ends lost 0 bases and 3 bases respectively, with 13 bases between them. This CDR3 contains 15 residues. Germline V gives CDR1 SGDLS, CDR2 YYNGEE. The DNA for the CDR3 is TGTGCCAGCAGCGTAGGAGCAGGGGATTACTACGAGCAGTACTTC. Protein product: CASSVGAGDYYEQYF. The variable domain in full, with the rest retrieved from reference TRBV9 and TRBJ2-7, is DSGVTQTPKHLITATGQRVTLRCSPRSGDLSVYWYQQSLDQGLQFLIQYYNGEERAKGNILERFSAQQFPDLHSELNLSSLELGDSALYFCASSVGAGDYYEQYFGPGTRLTVT.

The chain uses TRBV5-5 and TRBJ1-5; 10 positions match TRBD1. With V trimmed by 4 bases and J by 1 base, 2 bases remained unmatched. From germline, CDR1 is SGHKS and CDR2 YYEKEE (reference sequence). The CDR3 runs 15 residues. CDR3 in amino acids: CASSPTGGSNQPQHF. Here the CDR3 DNA reads TGTGCCAGCAGCCCGACAGGGGGCAGCAATCAGCCCCAGCATTTT.

The V call is TRBV2, the J call TRBJ2-1; 7 bases line up with TRBD1. CDR1 and CDR2 (germline): SNHLY, FYNNEI. The CDR3 totals 13 residues. Unmatched junction bases numbered 3, after V lost 8 bases and J lost 2 bases. This CDR3 reads CASGTVTYNEQFF. In nucleotides, the CDR3 is TGTGCCAGCGGGACAGTCACCTACAATGAGCAGTTCTTC.

The chain has TRBV7-2 and TRBJ2-1; TRBD2 matches 7 bases. The CDR3 is made up of 11 amino acids. The germline gives CDR1 SGHTA, CDR2 FQGNSA. The V and J ends lost 11 bases and 13 bases, in that order; junction bases with no gene match: 11. This CDR3 reads CAPQRDRKQFF. The CDR3 coding sequence is TGTGCCCCGCAGCGGGATAGAAAACAGTTCTTC. Combining the CDR3 with reference TRBV7-2 and TRBJ2-1 gives the whole variable domain GAGVSQSPSNKVTEKGKDVELRCDPISGHTALYWYRQSLGQGLEFLIYFQGNSAPDKSGLPSDRFSAERTGGSVSTLTIQRTQQEDSAVYLCAPQRDRKQFFGPGTRLTVL.

This clone was counted once. This chain uses TRBV29-1 with TRBJ2-3; TRBD1 is a possible D gene (6 bases). V was trimmed by 6 bases and J by 6 bases, leaving 22 bases between them. The V gene's germline CDR1 is SQVTM and CDR2 ANQGSEA. CDR3 length: 15 residues. The CDR3 region has the DNA TGCAGCGTCTTGAAGGTGGGCAGGGGAACCGATACGCAGTATTTT. Encoded protein: CSVLKVGRGTDTQYF.

The chain's CDR3 is CASSWGPRRGNYNEQFF. The CDR3 nucleotides are TGCGCCAGCAGTTGGGGCCCCCGGCGCGGTAACTACAATGAGCAGTTCTTC. V usage is TRBV5-1 and J usage is TRBJ2-1; possibly TRBD1 for D (5 bases). V lost 5 bases and J 3 bases, leaving 21 bases between the germline ends. From germline, CDR1 is SGHRS and CDR2 YFSETQ. The CDR3 spans 17 residues.

The sample holds one count of this clone. This CDR3 reads CASSQEMQGLYTGELFF. For the CDR3, the DNA is TGCGCCAGCAGCCAAGAGATGCAGGGGCTTTACACCGGGGAGCTGTTTTTT. The chain carries TRBV4-3 and TRBJ2-2, with D possibly TRBD1 on 6 matching bases. The CDR3 consists of 17 residues. Germline V gene lookup returns CDR1 LGHNA and CDR2 YSLEER. V lost 0 bases to trimming and J lost 3 bases, with 14 bases between them.